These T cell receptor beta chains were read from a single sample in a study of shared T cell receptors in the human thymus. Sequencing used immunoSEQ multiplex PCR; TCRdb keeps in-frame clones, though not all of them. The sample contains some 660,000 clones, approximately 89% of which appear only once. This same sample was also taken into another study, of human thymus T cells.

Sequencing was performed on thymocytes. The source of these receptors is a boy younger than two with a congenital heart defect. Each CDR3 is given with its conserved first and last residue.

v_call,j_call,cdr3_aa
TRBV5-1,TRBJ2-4,CASIRTCGRAGIQYF
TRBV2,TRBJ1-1,CASMDRGGNTEAFF
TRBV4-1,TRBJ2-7,CASSQVLGEEQYF
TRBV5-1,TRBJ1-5,CASSLGGPNQPQHF
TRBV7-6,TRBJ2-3,CASSLARERDTQYF
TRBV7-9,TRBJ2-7,CASSLTSRDEQYF
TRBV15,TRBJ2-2,CATSRPPKQGTSNTGELFF
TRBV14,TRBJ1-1,CASNRTGPRNTEAFF
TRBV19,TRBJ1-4,CASKAVVWGGEKLFF
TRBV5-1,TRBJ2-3,CASSFSSGGTDTQYF
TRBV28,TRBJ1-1,CASSFGELSRGVTEAFF
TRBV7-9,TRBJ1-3,CASSSGQRNGNTIYF
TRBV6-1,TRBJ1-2,CARRTGYGGYTF
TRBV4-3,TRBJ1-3,CASSLTGTTNYDSGNTIYF
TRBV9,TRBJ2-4,CASSLEGLAGIQYF
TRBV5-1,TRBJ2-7,CASSRGPYDEQYF
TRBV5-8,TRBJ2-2,CASSFYRGIGTGELFF
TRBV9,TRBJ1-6,CASSPECGSPLHF
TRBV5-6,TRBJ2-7,CASSPSGGRFHEQYF
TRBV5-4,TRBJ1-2,CASSLRDRGYYGYTF
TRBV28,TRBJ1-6,CASIVRWGDSPLHF
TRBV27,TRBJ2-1,CASSTTSGRAREQFF
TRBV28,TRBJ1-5,CASSSRQGDQPQHF
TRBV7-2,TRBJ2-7,CASSLGTYYEQYF
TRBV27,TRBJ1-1,CASRHRGHTEAFF
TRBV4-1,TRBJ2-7,CASSQGADGNYEQYF
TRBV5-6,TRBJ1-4,CASSTRGTKREKLFF
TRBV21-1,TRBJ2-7,CASSSLSYEQYF